This T cell receptor (beta chain) was captured in a study of blood T cell repertoires in COVID-19. Study background: The United States, Italy and Spain were the sources of the acute and convalescent COVID-19 samples. Nucleic acid was either cDNA or gDNA, and it came from T cells, B-cell-depleted T cells, or PBMCs.

Germline lookup yields CDR1 SQVTM and CDR2 ANQGSEA. CDR3 length: 14 amino acids. After removal of 6 bases from V and 8 bases from J, the junction contained 13 bases not matched to a gene. Sequencing used immunoSEQ multiplex PCR; TCRdb keeps in-frame clones, though not all of them. The table records a few hundred thousand clones, roughly 89% of them present only once. Across about two dozen US areas, participants ranged in age from about 18 to 89 years. A PCR-confirmed or clinician-diagnosed COVID-19 case had contacted exposed participants within 2 weeks of entry. The J gene is TRBJ2-7, the V gene TRBV29-1; 10 positions match TRBD1. The sequenced material came from PBMCs or T cells enriched from blood (not recorded which). The clonotype comes from a man under 40 who had been exposed to COVID-19. CDR3 bases: TGCAGCGTGATCCGGGACAGGGGTCTTACGAAGCAGTACTTC. Translating gives CSVIRDRGLTKQYF.